Listed here are 10 T cell receptor beta chains from one sample, sequenced in a study of cytomegalovirus exposure and HLA in healthy donors (TCRdb year 2017). Library creation used the immunoSEQ multiplex PCR assay. For the multiplex PCR, a mixture combining 60 forward primers for TCR Vbeta segments and 13 reverse primers for TCR Jbeta segments was used. The clones in this table, taken by TCRdb from immuneACCESS, are in-frame only. Not every clone is retained; where verified, under half of the shortfall comes from an unresolved V gene, and the cause of the rest is unknown. The sample records more than 85,000 clones, approximately 87% of which are singletons. The top ten clones comprise 2% to 3% of the sample. Sequencing used PBMCs. The receptors stem from a man aged 35-49 years in good health and CMV-seronegative.

The genes are TRBV21-1 and TRBJ1-2; the table assigns TRBD1, which was not confirmed against the DNA. TRBV21-1 is noted as a pseudogene. The CDR3 extends over 17 amino acids. CDR3 protein: CASSKEKQGATMHGYTF. CDR3 DNA: TGTGCCAGCAGCAAGGAAAAACAGGGGGCTACGATGCATGGCTACACCTTC.

The rearrangement uses TRBV19 and TRBJ1-6, with 8 positions matching TRBD1. The CDR3 runs to 14 residues. V shed 5 bases and J 9 bases; nucleotides not matched to a gene: 6. Germline assignment: CDR1 LNHDA and CDR2 SQIVND (reference sequence). The CDR3 DNA reads TGTGCCAGTAGTTCACAGGGGGTGGGTTCACCCCTCCACTTT. The encoded protein is CASSSQGVGSPLHF.

The J gene is TRBJ2-7, the V gene TRBV7-2, with D perhaps matching TRBD1 (5 bases). Germline CDR1 SGHTA, CDR2 FQGNSA. The CDR3 has 13 residues. The V and J ends lost 5 bases and 2 bases respectively, with 10 bases between them. The CDR3 DNA reads TGTGCCAGCAGCCAGACAGCGACCTACGAGCAGTACTTC. This translates into CASSQTATYEQYF.

The genes are TRBV6-1 and TRBJ2-1; unclear D gene. CDR1 is MNHNS and CDR2 is SASEGT in the germline V gene. The V and J ends lost 5 bases and 4 bases respectively, with 12 bases between them. This CDR3 region has 14 residues. The CDR3 sequence: CASSPHVEYNEQFF. The CDR3, as DNA: TGTGCCAGCAGTCCTCATGTAGAGTACAATGAGCAGTTCTTC.

The rearrangement joins TRBV27 to TRBJ1-5, with a possible D match to TRBD1 (6 bases). Germline V gives CDR1 MNHEY, CDR2 SMNVEV (reference sequence). This CDR3 comprises 15 residues. The ends were cut back, 5 bases at V and 2 bases at J, with 13 bases in the middle. DNA for the CDR3: TGTGCCAGCAGTCCACAATGGGGGCGCAATCAGCCCCAGCATTTT. Its protein product is CASSPQWGRNQPQHF.

This clone was seen a single time. The chain has TRBV18 and TRBJ1-1; no clear D gene. CDR3 length equals 19 residues. The germline V gene encodes CDR1 KGHSH and CDR2 LQKENI. Trimming took off 2 bases at V and 4 bases at J, with 26 bases between the two ends. CDR3: CASSPMVLGSLEEGTEAFF. CDR3 bases: TGTGCCAGCTCACCAATGGTTTTAGGCAGCCTTGAGGAGGGCACTGAAGCTTTCTTT.

The genes are TRBV19 and TRBJ1-4; D uncertain. Germline V gene sequence: CDR1 LNHDA, CDR2 SQIVND (reference sequence). V was shortened by 2 bases and J by 10 bases, with 17 bases between the two germline ends. The CDR3 loop spans 15 amino acids. CDR3 DNA sequence: TGTGCCAGTAGTATATTATCGGGTTTGAATCCAAAACTGTTTTTT. Translated: CASSILSGLNPKLFF.

This clone was seen once. The chain employs TRBV5-4 and TRBJ1-6; TRBD1 might be the D (6 bases). Germline CDR1 and CDR2: SGHNT and YYREEE (reference sequence). The CDR3 has 14 amino acids. The ends were cut back, 1 base at V and 10 bases at J, with 12 bases in the middle. The CDR3 spells CASSLRGGGSPLHF. CDR3 DNA sequence: TGTGCCAGCAGCTTGAGGGGGGGCGGGTCACCCCTCCACTTT. Full variable domain (remainder filled in from reference TRBV5-4 and TRBJ1-6): ETGVTQSPTHLIKTRGQQVTLRCSSQSGHNTVSWYQQALGQGPQFIFQYYREEENGRGNFPPRFSGLQFPNYSSELNVNALELDDSALYLCASSLRGGGSPLHFGNGTRLTVT.

V usage is TRBV5-1 and J usage is TRBJ2-2, with D perhaps matching TRBD2 (6 bases). This CDR3 is built from 14 residues. CDR1 is SGHRS, CDR2 YFSETQ, per germline. V was trimmed by 6 bases and J by 8 bases, leaving 17 bases between them. The CDR3 spells CASTPTGTHGELFF. The CDR3 nucleotides are TGCGCCAGCACTCCTACCGGGACTCATGGGGAGCTGTTTTTT.

This chain joins TRBV4-1 and TRBJ1-4; D uncertain. The CDR3 contains 12 residues. Germline V CDR1 and CDR2: MGHRA, YSYEKL. With 4 bases removed from V and 12 bases from J, the gap between germline ends came to 12 bases. The CDR3 DNA reads as TGCGCCAGCAGCCGTTCTCCGCGGGAACTGTTTTTT. Translated, it gives CASSRSPRELFF.